The clone carrying this T cell receptor (beta chain) was counted many times. These data come from a study of glioma-infiltrating T cells. Using RNA template, CDR3s of TCR alpha and beta were amplified with iRepertoire arm-PCR. One entry per CDR3 protein, called by TCRdb with MiXCR from the multiplex PCR reads. The sample gives some 99,000 distinct CDR3 sequences, under 30% of which show up once; 30% to 35% is in the top ten. Per the germline V gene, CDR1 is MDHEN and CDR2 is SYDVKM. The CDR3 has 16 amino acids. The V end lost 4 bases, the J end lost 5 bases, and 19 bases lay between the germline ends.

The TCR comes from a human donor with low-grade glioma or glioblastoma, undergoing nonglioma brain surgery, or in good health (not recorded which). The chain couples TRBV28 to TRBJ2-3; possibly TRBD1 for D (5 bases). Sequencing used glioma tissue, nonneoplastic brain tissue, or PBMCs (not recorded which). The CDR3 sequence is CASSSPPGPGLDTQYF. CDR3 nucleotides: TGTGCCAGCAGTTCGCCTCCAGGGCCGGGCCTAGATACGCAGTATTTT. The whole variable domain, remainder taken from reference TRBV28 and TRBJ2-3, is DVKVTQSSRYLVKRTGEKVFLECVQDMDHENMFWYRQDPGLGLRLIYFSYDVKMKEKGDIPEGYSVSREKKERFSLILESASTNQTSMYLCASSSPPGPGLDTQYFGPGTRLTVL.